What follows are 2 T cell receptor beta chains derived from one specimen sequenced in a study of CD8+CD57+ T cells in acquired aplastic anemia. Patients sequenced had flow cytometry evidence of CD8+CD57+ cell expansion. Genomic DNA, serving as template, underwent TCR beta VDJ and CDR3 profiling. Using its own MiXCR run on the reads, TCRdb lists one record per CDR3 protein. The profile shows fewer than 250,000 distinct CDR3 sequences, roughly half of them singletons. Sequences were obtained from sorted CD4+, CD8+, or CD8+CD57+ T cells (not recorded which) from PBMCs. These receptors came from a human donor with aplastic anemia.

This clonotype was observed at least ten times. The V gene is TRBV5-6, the J gene TRBJ1-2; D uncertain. Germline assignment: CDR1 SGHDT and CDR2 YYEEEE. There are 14 residues in the CDR3. The ends were cut back, 0 bases at V and 7 bases at J, with 13 bases in the middle. The CDR3 DNA is TGTGCCAGCAGCTTGGCGTCTGCGGCGGGTGGCTACACCTTC. This gives the protein CASSLASAAGGYTF.

The V gene is TRBV15, the J gene TRBJ2-7, with no clear D. Trimming cost V 3 bases and J 4 bases, with 13 bases left between them. Per germline, CDR1 LNHNV and CDR2 YYDKDF (reference sequence). The CDR3 totals 14 residues. CDR3 loop: CATSSLLPEYEQYF. In DNA, the CDR3 is TGTGCCACCAGCAGCTTGTTGCCAGAGTACGAGCAGTACTTC.